This T cell receptor beta chain was captured by sequencing in a study of early T cells in non-severe SARS-CoV-2 infection. Overall study: Sequenced bulk RNA came from whole blood that was unsorted, and chains were unpaired.

General study points: VDJdb matching, biased toward anti-spike CD8 responses, missed private and CD4 specificities.

Deletions cut 3 bases from V and 6 bases from J, with 6 bases between. This CDR3 is 12 amino acids long. Germline CDR1 reads MDHEN; CDR2 reads SYDVKM. Unique molecular identifiers were affixed to single, distinct cDNA molecules. TCRdb analysed the 5' RACE reads with MiXCR anew, one entry per CDR3 protein. The repertoire holds about 80,000 distinct CDR3 sequences, with around 13% as singletons. In the case of this clonotype: Its antigen is not known.

The sequence was obtained from an adult who was a healthcare worker with PCR-confirmed SARS-CoV-2 infection or an uninfected control (not recorded which). The chain uses TRBV28 and TRBJ1-5; no firm D call. Material: whole blood. The CDR3 is CASSFESQPQHF. The CDR3 region has the DNA TGTGCCAGCAGTTTTGAGAGTCAGCCCCAGCATTTT.